This T cell receptor beta chain came from a study of T-cell memory formation after mild COVID-19. The study's findings and limits: Second-wave clones that peaked on day 37 lacked confirmed SARS-CoV-2 specificity.

The CDR3 consists of 14 residues. The V gene lost 2 bases and the J gene lost 2 bases, with 7 bases spanning the gap. CDR1 is MGHRA, CDR2 YSYEKL, per germline. Each CDR3 protein gets one entry after TCRdb re-called the 5' RACE reads with MiXCR. This sample carries about 470,000 distinct CDR3 sequences, 25% of them seen once, and the ten largest clones take roughly an eighth. This clonotype was seen only a few times. No antigen is known for it. Material: PBMCs or a T cell subset sorted from them (not recorded which). This clonotype was sampled from an adult woman who had mild COVID-19 (a few samples of this study predate the infection). Cell type and time point are not known. The chain recombines TRBV4-1 with TRBJ1-5, with a possible D match to TRBD1 (5 bases). The CDR3 is CASSQWGGNQPQHF. The CDR3 coding sequence is TGCGCCAGCAGCCAATGGGGGGGCAATCAGCCCCAGCATTTT.